Listed below are T cell receptor beta chains from one sample, sequenced in a study of Graves' ophthalmopathy and Graves' hyperthyroidism. From the multiplex PCR reads, TCRdb called clonotypes with MiXCR, one entry per CDR3 protein. The sample holds hundreds of thousands of distinct CDR3 sequences; less than 55% are singletons and the top ten take roughly half. Sample: peripheral blood. The receptors here all came from an adult man with Graves' ophthalmopathy. CDR3s include the opening cysteine and the closing phenylalanine or tryptophan. Fields, in order: V gene, D gene, J gene, clone size, CDR3 protein, CDR3 DNA. D genes are given only for firm matches. Clone size is stated in some rows and not others, as once, few, many or a class when expanded.

TRBV20-1	TRBD1	TRBJ1-4	few	CSASQTGREEKLFF	TGCAGTGCTAGCCAGACAGGGCGGGAGGAAAAACTGTTTTTT
TRBV5-1	.	TRBJ2-2	few	CASNPGHGELFF	TGCGCCAGCAACCCAGGACACGGGGAGCTGTTTTTT
TRBV12-3/TRBV12-4	TRBD1	TRBJ1-1	once	CASSPTGGAGNTEAFF	TGTGCCAGCAGTCCAACAGGGGGCGCCGGGAACACTGAAGCTTTCTTT
TRBV7-9	.	TRBJ1-5	.	CASSKSGNQPQHF	TGTGCCAGCAGCAAAAGCGGCAATCAGCCCCAGCATTTT
TRBV7-2	.	TRBJ1-1	.	CASSLAYF	TGTGCCAGCAGCTTAGCTTACTTT
TRBV12-3/TRBV12-4	TRBD1	TRBJ1-6	.	CASSAETGRENSPLHF	TGTGCCAGCAGTGCCGAGACAGGGAGGGAAAATTCACCCCTCCACTTT
TRBV10-3	.	TRBJ2-2	.	CAISESGLNTGELFF	TGTGCCATCAGTGAGTCGGGGTTGAACACCGGGGAGCTGTTTTTT
TRBV6-5	.	TRBJ1-1	.	CANSRTNTEAFF	TGTGCCAACAGTCGGACGAACACTGAAGCTTTCTTT
TRBV15	.	TRBJ1-2	.	CATSRAGSSYGYTF	TGTGCCACCAGCAGAGCGGGCAGCTCCTATGGCTACACCTTC
TRBV7-9	TRBD1	TRBJ1-3	.	CASSHADRETGNTIYF	TGTGCCAGCAGCCACGCGGACAGGGAAACTGGAAACACCATATATTTT
TRBV2	TRBD1	TRBJ1-2	.	CASSDLQGANGYTF	TGTGCCAGCAGTGACTTGCAGGGGGCAAATGGCTACACCTTC
TRBV2	.	TRBJ1-5	.	CASSFGSTSNQPQHF	TGTGCCAGCAGCTTTGGAAGCACTAGCAATCAGCCCCAGCATTTT
TRBV30	TRBD1	TRBJ1-3	.	CAWSGTGLISGNTIYF	TGTGCCTGGAGTGGGACAGGCCTCATCTCTGGAAACACCATATATTTT
TRBV9	.	TRBJ2-7	.	CASSVDRSALGYEQYF	TGTGCCAGCTCGGTTGATCGAAGTGCTTTGGGGTACGAGCAGTACTTC
TRBV10-3	.	TRBJ1-2	.	CASSYLTGTSSTF	TGTGCCAGCAGTTACCTCACCGGGACTAGCTCCACCTTC
TRBV29-1	.	TRBJ2-7	.	CSVQLGTYEQYF	TGCAGCGTTCAACTAGGGACCTACGAGCAGTACTTC
TRBV7-3	.	TRBJ1-5	few	CASSSAPGQPQHF	TGTGCCAGCAGCTCCGCGCCTGGCCAGCCCCAGCATTTT
TRBV2	.	TRBJ1-2	.	CASTAVAAGDYGYTF	TGTGCCAGCACCGCGGTGGCCGCGGGCGACTATGGCTACACCTTC
TRBV11-2	.	TRBJ2-7	.	CASSLDINLVEQYF	TGTGCCAGCAGCTTAGACATCAACCTCGTCGAGCAGTACTTC
TRBV7-2	TRBD2	TRBJ2-2	.	CASRTSGAGELFF	TGTGCCAGCAGGACTAGCGGCGCCGGGGAGCTGTTTTTT